These 26 T cell receptor beta chains share one sample of origin, sequenced in a study of T cell responses to AZD1222 COVID-19 vaccine. Produced via immunoSEQ multiplex PCR; TCRdb's table is partial and in-frame only. The data hold approximately 88,000 clones, with approximately 90% observed a single time. The input for sequencing was peripheral blood, taken 28 days after the second AZD1222 dose. All receptors come from an adult who received the AZD1222 COVID-19 vaccine.

The chain recombines TRBV6-2 or TRBV6-3 with TRBJ1-5; D is unclear. This CDR3 is 14 amino acids long. Germline V lookup: CDR1 MNHEY, CDR2 SVGEGT. V lost 0 bases, J lost 7 bases, and 10 bases lay in between. The DNA for the CDR3 is TGTGCCAGCAGTTACTCGAAAGGGAACCAGCCCCAGCATTTT. Its protein product is CASSYSKGNQPQHF.

This clone was detected a few times. V is TRBV10-2 and J is TRBJ1-2; the D gene is possibly TRBD1 (5 bases). The CDR3 spans 13 residues. Trimming removed 7 bases from V and 4 bases from J, with 13 bases in between. Germline CDR1 is WSHSY and CDR2 is SAAADI. The CDR3 nucleotides read TGCGCCAGCAAGGCGGGGCAAGGCTATGGCTACACCTTC. Its translation: CASKAGQGYGYTF.

The rearrangement links TRBV14 to TRBJ1-6; D remains ambiguous. Trimming pared 5 bases from V and 11 bases from J, leaving 16 bases between. The CDR3 covers 14 residues. CDR1 is SGHDN, CDR2 FVKESK, per germline. In DNA form, the CDR3 reads TGTGCCAGCAGCGGACGGGGTTTAGGTGCACCCCTCCACTTT. Translation: CASSGRGLGAPLHF.

The rearrangement joins TRBV7-2 to TRBJ1-3; D is perhaps TRBD1 (5 bases). V lost 5 bases to trimming and J lost 0 bases, with 14 bases between them. This CDR3 region has 16 residues. Looked up from germline, CDR1 is SGHTA and CDR2 is FQGNSA. The CDR3 region has the DNA TGTGCCAGCAGCCCCCGGGGGGGATACTCTGGAAACACCATATATTTT. It yields the protein CASSPRGGYSGNTIYF.

The chain carries TRBV14 and TRBJ2-7; 7 nucleotides line up with TRBD1. This CDR3 contains 15 residues. V was clipped by 4 bases and J by 0 bases; unmatched bases: 6. Germline CDR1 SGHDN, CDR2 FVKESK. CDR3 nucleotide sequence: TGTGCCAGCAGCCCTGGACAGGCCTACTCCTACGAGCAGTACTTC. It encodes CASSPGQAYSYEQYF.

The chain recombines TRBV28 with TRBJ2-2; the match to TRBD1 covers 11 bases. CDR1 and CDR2 from the germline V gene are MDHEN and SYDVKM. V shed 4 bases, J shed 4 bases, and the junction held 8 bases outside the gene matches. This CDR3 has 17 residues. Here the CDR3 reads CASSSFLGTGGTGELFF. CDR3 bases: TGTGCCAGCAGTTCGTTTCTCGGGACAGGGGGCACCGGGGAGCTGTTTTTT.

This clone was seen only once. CDR3 amino acids: CASSVGVTSGGPMADTQYF. The CDR3 coding sequence is TGTGCCAGCAGCGTAGGTGTGACTAGCGGGGGGCCGATGGCAGATACGCAGTATTTT. The gene calls are TRBV9 and TRBJ2-3; 13 nucleotides align to TRBD2. V lost 0 bases and J lost 4; bases outside the gene matches: 11. There are 19 residues in the CDR3. In germline, CDR1 is SGDLS, CDR2 YYNGEE.

The chain employs TRBV5-1 and TRBJ2-7, with 10 bases aligning to TRBD1. The V gene's germline CDR1 is SGHRS and CDR2 YFSETQ. The CDR3 length is 14 residues. Trimming removed 6 bases from V and 7 bases from J; junction bases left unmatched: 10. The CDR3 DNA is TGCGCCAGCACCCTGACAGGGGGCGCGGGGGAGCAGTACTTC. The encoded protein is CASTLTGGAGEQYF.

This clone was picked up one time. V usage is TRBV7-2 and J usage is TRBJ1-1; D is undetermined. The CDR3 runs 13 residues. The V end lost 1 base, the J end lost 1 base, and 4 bases lay between the germline ends. Germline CDR1 SGHTA, CDR2 FQGNSA. The CDR3 region has the DNA TGTGCCAGCAGCTTAGATCAGAACACTGAAGCTTTCTTT. Its translation: CASSLDQNTEAFF.

CDR3 nucleotides: TGCGCCAGCAGCTTTACGGGACTAGCGGGGGGGCAGGTAGATACGCAGTATTTT. This encodes CASSFTGLAGGQVDTQYF. J is TRBJ2-3 and V is TRBV5-1; 16 nucleotides line up with TRBD2. From germline, CDR1 is SGHRS and CDR2 YFSETQ. Trimming took 2 bases from V and 5 from J; bases not matched to a gene: 8. The CDR3 extends over 18 amino acids.

Turning to this clone: At one boundary the junction diverges from the germline segment, which might be a read error. The chain couples TRBV7-7 to TRBJ2-1; D may be TRBD2 (7 bases). CDR1 and CDR2 (germline): SSHAT, FNYEAQ (reference sequence). The CDR3 has 13 residues. The CDR3 region has the DNA TGTGCTAGCAGCTTGAGGGGGGGTAATGAGCAGTTCTTC. This translates into CASSLRGGNEQFF.

The J gene is TRBJ1-1, the V gene TRBV5-1, with TRBD1 matching 7 bases. J gave up 1 base and V 4 bases, and 10 bases lay outside the gene matches. The CDR3 sequence is 16 residues long. Germline loops: CDR1 SGHRS, CDR2 YFSETQ. This CDR3 is CASSTALTGRNTEAFF. The CDR3 nucleotides read TGCGCCAGCAGCACGGCCTTGACAGGGAGGAACACTGAAGCTTTCTTT.

CDR3 sequence reads: CASSQSTWGRPFF. The CDR3 DNA is TGTGCCAGCAGCCAATCGACGTGGGGTAGGCCTTTCTTT. The chain has TRBV28 and TRBJ1-1, with D uncertain. The CDR3 totals 13 residues. V dropped 6 bases and J dropped 12 bases, with 20 bases sitting between them. The germline V gene encodes CDR1 MDHEN and CDR2 SYDVKM. Full variable domain (outside the CDR3, taken from reference TRBV28 and TRBJ1-1): DVKVTQSSRYLVKRTGEKVFLECVQDMDHENMFWYRQDPGLGLRLIYFSYDVKMKEKGDIPEGYSVSREKKERFSLILESASTNQTSMYLCASSQSTWGRPFFGQGTRLTVV.

The chain employs TRBV2 and TRBJ1-1; the match to TRBD1 covers 10 bases. Germline-derived CDR1 and CDR2 are SNHLY and FYNNEI. The CDR3 sequence is 15 residues long. Trimming cost V 1 base and J 4 bases; bases outside gene matches: 3. The DNA for the CDR3 is TGTGCCAGCAGTGAAGAAGGACAGGGGGTCACTGAAGCTTTCTTT. Amino acids: CASSEEGQGVTEAFF.

This clone was counted a few times. The V and J genes are TRBV7-3 and TRBJ2-3; a weak D match, TRBD2 (5 bases). The ends were cut back, 3 bases at V and 2 bases at J, with 9 bases in the middle. Germline CDR1 and CDR2: SGHTA and FQGTGA. CDR3 length: 14 amino acids. CDR3 loop: CASSLGVATDTQYF. The CDR3 nucleotides are TGTGCCAGCAGCTTGGGAGTAGCCACAGATACGCAGTATTTT. Looking up the rest from reference TRBV7-3 and TRBJ2-3 gives the full variable domain: GAGVSQTPSNKVTEKGKYVELRCDPISGHTALYWYRQSLGQGPEFLIYFQGTGAADDSGLPNDRFFAVRPEGSVSTLKIQRTERGDSAVYLCASSLGVATDTQYFGPGTRLTVL.

This clone has only one observation. The chain is built from TRBV7-9 and TRBJ1-1; D gene uncertain. CDR1 is SEHNR, CDR2 FQNEAQ, per germline (reference sequence). The V end was cut by 3 bases, the J end by 3 bases, with 8 bases between. The CDR3 runs 13 residues. CDR3 coding DNA: TGTGCCAGCAGCTTGTATCAATACACTGAAGCTTTCTTT. This sequence encodes CASSLYQYTEAFF. The entire variable domain, with the rest obtained from reference TRBV7-9 and TRBJ1-1, is as follows: DTGVSQNPRHKITKRGQNVTFRCDPISEHNRLYWYRQTLGQGPEFLTYFQNEAQLEKSRLLSDRFSAERPKGSFSTLEIQRTEQGDSAMYLCASSLYQYTEAFFGQGTRLTVV.

This clone was recorded a few times. V usage is TRBV3-1 (or the pseudogene TRBV3-2) and J usage is TRBJ1-3; D gene uncertain. The V gene lost 1 base and the J gene lost 2 bases, with 9 bases spanning the gap. This CDR3 contains 15 residues. Germline V gives CDR1 LGHDT, CDR2 YNNKEL (reference sequence). The CDR3 loop is CASSQVVGAGNTIYF. CDR3 DNA sequence: TGTGCCAGCAGCCAAGTGGTCGGAGCTGGAAACACCATATATTTT.

The chain couples TRBV6-5 to TRBJ2-3; no definite D call. Trimming left V 0 bases short and J 2 bases short, with 6 bases between. This CDR3 comprises 14 residues. Germline assignment: CDR1 MNHEY and CDR2 SVGAGI. Here the CDR3 DNA reads TGTGCCAGCAGTTACTCGGGCTACACAGATACGCAGTATTTT. Its protein is CASSYSGYTDTQYF.

The chain employs TRBV7-9 and TRBJ1-2; D ambiguous. Germline CDR1 reads SEHNR; CDR2 reads FQNEAQ (reference sequence). CDR3 size: 14 residues. The V gene lost 2 bases and the J gene lost 2 bases, with 9 bases spanning the gap. CDR3 loop: CASSLMDGNYGYTF. The CDR3 DNA is TGTGCCAGCAGCTTAATGGACGGAAACTATGGCTACACCTTC.

This sequence joins TRBV3-1 (or the pseudogene TRBV3-2) and TRBJ2-1, with D maybe TRBD1 (6 bases). The CDR3 totals 14 residues. Germline V gene data show CDR1 as LGHDT and CDR2 as YNNKEL (reference sequence). Trimming took 1 base from V and 4 from J, leaving 8 bases between them. CDR3 sequence reads: CASSQGTAYNEQFF. The CDR3 bases are TGTGCCAGCAGCCAAGGGACAGCTTACAATGAGCAGTTCTTC.

The chain uses TRBV9 and TRBJ2-1, with D perhaps TRBD1 (5 bases). This CDR3 region has 14 residues. From germline, CDR1 is SGDLS and CDR2 YYNGEE. V lost 2 bases and J 2 bases, leaving 8 bases between the germline ends. CDR3 protein: CASSVGQAYNEQFF. The CDR3 DNA reads TGTGCCAGCAGCGTGGGGCAGGCCTACAATGAGCAGTTCTTC.

The chain joins TRBV6-1 to TRBJ1-6; 10 bases fit TRBD1. Unmatched junction bases numbered 12, after V lost 4 bases and J lost 6 bases. Per the germline V gene, CDR1 is MNHNS and CDR2 is SASEGT. The length of the CDR3 is 18 residues. The chain's CDR3 is CASSAARDRGFPNSPLHF. The CDR3 DNA reads TGTGCCAGCAGTGCAGCCCGGGACAGGGGTTTCCCTAATTCACCCCTCCACTTT.

The chain employs TRBV3-1 (or the pseudogene TRBV3-2) and TRBJ2-1; 8 nucleotides match TRBD2. In germline, CDR1 is LGHDT, CDR2 YNNKEL (reference sequence). The V segment lost 4 bases and the J segment 3 bases; nucleotides outside the gene matches: 8. The CDR3 extends over 16 amino acids. CDR3 bases: TGTGCCAGCAGCCGGCCCGGGGGGGCGTTCTACAATGAGCAGTTCTTC. As protein: CASSRPGGAFYNEQFF.

This chain uses TRBV10-3 with TRBJ1-1; unclear D gene. The V gene lost 0 bases and the J gene lost 1 base, with 9 bases spanning the gap. The germline gives CDR1 ENHRY, CDR2 SYGVKD. CDR3 length: 15 amino acids. The CDR3 reads CAISESRIQNTEAFF. The CDR3 DNA sequence: TGTGCCATCAGTGAGTCCCGGATACAGAACACTGAAGCTTTCTTT.

This chain links TRBV7-9 with TRBJ2-3; TRBD1 matches 9 bases. This CDR3 spans 17 amino acids. The V segment lost 5 bases and the J segment 3 bases; nucleotides outside the gene matches: 12. Germline loops: CDR1 SEHNR, CDR2 FQNEAQ (reference sequence). This CDR3 is CASSPRGPGQGTDTQYF. The CDR3 nucleotides are TGTGCCAGCAGCCCGCGGGGACCGGGACAGGGTACAGATACGCAGTATTTT.

This clone showed up just a few times. The genes are TRBV18 and TRBJ1-1; D ambiguous. Germline CDR1 KGHSH, CDR2 LQKENI. This CDR3 spans 13 amino acids. Trimming left V 0 bases short and J 6 bases short, with 8 bases between. CDR3 in DNA: TGTGCCAGCTCACCACCGGGGAGCCCTGAAGCTTTCTTT. It is translated as CASSPPGSPEAFF. The entire variable domain, with the rest obtained from reference TRBV18 and TRBJ1-1, is as follows: NAGVMQNPRHLVRRRGQEARLRCSPMKGHSHVYWYRQLPEEGLKFMVYLQKENIIDESGMPKERFSAEFPKEGPSILRIQQVVRGDSAAYFCASSPPGSPEAFFGQGTRLTVV.